This T cell receptor (beta chain) was recorded in a study of CXCR3 chemokines and chemotherapy response in bladder cancer (dated by TCRdb to the early 2020s). In the study overall: The study set out to examine whether the activity of the CXCR3 chemokine system within tumors predicted response to chemotherapy in human bladder cancer.

For this clonotype: Its antigen specificity is not known. A far larger clone differs by one base, so this is likely a read error.

Its CDR3 holds 16 amino acids, cysteine through phenylalanine. Only CDR3 DNA remains: 48 bases, in frame from the first base. Sequences SEHNR (CDR1) and FQNEAQ (CDR2) are obtained from the germline V gene (reference sequence). V is reduced by 7 bases and J by 7 bases, leaving a spacing of 26 bases between them. Libraries were made using PCR. Instrument on record: Illumina HiSeq 2500. The public reads were quality trimmed at Q25 with fastp and then assembled into clones with MiXCR by TCRdb, keeping productive beta chains. When rows share a CDR3 protein, they turn into one entry using the most common DNA and genes. The table for this sample lists nearly 9,000 distinct CDR3 sequences; roughly 23% of them were counted only once. Together, the top ten hold roughly 8.9% of the sample.

This sequence was found in a human donor with bladder cancer that did not respond to neoadjuvant chemotherapy. The sequence joins TRBV7-9 to TRBJ2-7; the D region is possibly TRBD1 or TRBD2, each matching across 6 bases. This sample was gathered from a patient whose treatment included neoadjuvant chemotherapy. CDR3 reads: CASTLGVGGSYNEQYF. Here is the DNA: TGTGCCAGCACCCTAGGGGTGGGGGGCTCCTACAATGAGCAGTACTTC.